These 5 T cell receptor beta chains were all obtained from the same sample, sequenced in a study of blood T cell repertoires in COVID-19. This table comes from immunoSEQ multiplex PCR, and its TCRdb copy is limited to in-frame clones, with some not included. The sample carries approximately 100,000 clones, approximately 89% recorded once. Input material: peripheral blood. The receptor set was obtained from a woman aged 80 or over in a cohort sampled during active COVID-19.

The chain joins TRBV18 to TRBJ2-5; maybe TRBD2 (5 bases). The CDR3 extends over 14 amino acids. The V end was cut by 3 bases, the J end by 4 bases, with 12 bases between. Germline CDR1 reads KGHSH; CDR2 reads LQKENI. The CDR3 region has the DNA TGTGCCAGCTCACCGCGGCCTGAGGGAGAGACCCAGTACTTC. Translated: CASSPRPEGETQYF.

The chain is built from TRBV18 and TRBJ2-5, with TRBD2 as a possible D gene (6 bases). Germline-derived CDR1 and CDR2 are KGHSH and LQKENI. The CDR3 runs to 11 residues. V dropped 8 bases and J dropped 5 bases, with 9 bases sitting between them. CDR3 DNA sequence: TGTGCCAGCCAAAGCGGGGAGACCCAGTACTTC. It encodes CASQSGETQYF.

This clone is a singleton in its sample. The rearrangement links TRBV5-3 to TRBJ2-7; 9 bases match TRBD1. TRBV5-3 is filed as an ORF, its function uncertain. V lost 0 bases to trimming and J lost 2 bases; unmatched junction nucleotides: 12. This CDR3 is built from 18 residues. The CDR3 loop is CARSLGDREVMDTYEQYF. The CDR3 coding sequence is TGTGCCAGAAGCTTGGGGGACAGGGAAGTAATGGACACCTACGAGCAGTACTTC.

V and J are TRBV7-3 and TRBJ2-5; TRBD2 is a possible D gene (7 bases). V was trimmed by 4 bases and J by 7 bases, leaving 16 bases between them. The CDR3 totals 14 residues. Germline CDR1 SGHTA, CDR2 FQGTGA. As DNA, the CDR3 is TGTGCCAGCAGCTCGGGGGGCCCGGGTGGGACCCAGTACTTC. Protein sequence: CASSSGGPGGTQYF.

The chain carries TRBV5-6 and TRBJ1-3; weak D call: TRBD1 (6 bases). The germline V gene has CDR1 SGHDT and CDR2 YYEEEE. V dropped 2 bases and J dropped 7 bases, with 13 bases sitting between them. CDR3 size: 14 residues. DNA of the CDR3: TGTGCCAGCAGCTTCCGGGACACAGACAACACCATATATTTT. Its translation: CASSFRDTDNTIYF.